These T cell receptor beta chains were read from a single sample in a study of tumor-infiltrating lymphocytes in primary liver carcinoma. TCRdb fed the multiplex PCR reads into MiXCR, producing one record per CDR3 protein. The sample records about 310,000 distinct CDR3 sequences, 58% being singletons. The material sequenced was peripheral blood. The receptors originated from a woman aged 30 to 39 with primary liver carcinoma and hepatitis B virus infection. Each CDR3 is given with its conserved first and last residue. A D gene is named only where the DNA matches it firmly. A clone size is listed for some rows: how often the clone was seen (once, few, many), or a class if it is expanded.

abundance: .; d_gene: .; j_gene: TRBJ1-1; v_gene: TRBV7-9; CDR3aa: CAREGGVIEAEAFF; CDR3nt: TGTGCCAGGGAAGGGGGTGTGATTGAGGCTGAAGCTTTCTTT
abundance: many; d_gene: TRBD2; j_gene: TRBJ2-2; v_gene: TRBV29-1; CDR3aa: CSVPTGLAPGELFF; CDR3nt: TGCAGCGTTCCAACGGGACTAGCACCCGGGGAGCTGTTTTTT
abundance: few; d_gene: TRBD1; j_gene: TRBJ2-4; v_gene: TRBV28; CDR3aa: CASSSGGSKNIQYF; CDR3nt: TGTGCCAGCAGTTCAGGGGGCTCCAAAAACATTCAGTACTTC
abundance: few; d_gene: .; j_gene: TRBJ2-5; v_gene: TRBV6-1; CDR3aa: CASSQVRAEAQYF; CDR3nt: TGTGCCAGCAGCCAAGTGCGGGCCGAAGCCCAGTACTTC
abundance: .; d_gene: .; j_gene: TRBJ1-1; v_gene: TRBV10-1; CDR3aa: CASIERVATAAFF; CDR3nt: TGCGCCAGCATTGAGCGGGTGGCCACGGCCGCTTTCTTT
abundance: many; d_gene: TRBD1; j_gene: TRBJ1-2; v_gene: TRBV4-3; CDR3aa: CASSHGTGSTHGYTF; CDR3nt: TGCGCCAGCAGCCACGGGACAGGGAGTACCCATGGCTACACCTTC
abundance: .; d_gene: .; j_gene: TRBJ2-7; v_gene: TRBV11-2; CDR3aa: CTSSLAEGYEQYF; CDR3nt: TGCACCAGCAGCTTGGCAGAGGGGTACGAGCAGTACTTC
abundance: .; d_gene: .; j_gene: TRBJ2-7; v_gene: TRBV11-2; CDR3aa: CTSSQRQSRSYEQYF; CDR3nt: TGTACCAGCAGCCAACGGCAATCCCGTTCCTACGAGCAGTACTTC
abundance: .; d_gene: TRBD2; j_gene: TRBJ2-7; v_gene: TRBV12-3/TRBV12-4; CDR3aa: CATSASGRAHEQYF; CDR3nt: TGTGCCACCAGTGCTAGCGGGAGGGCCCACGAGCAGTATTTC
abundance: .; d_gene: .; j_gene: TRBJ2-1; v_gene: TRBV11-2; CDR3aa: CASSSGARAYNEQFF; CDR3nt: TGTGCCAGCAGTTCGGGGGCCCGAGCCTACAATGAGCAGTTCTTC
abundance: .; d_gene: TRBD2; j_gene: TRBJ2-7; v_gene: TRBV12-3/TRBV12-4; CDR3aa: CVSTFTSGKEQYF; CDR3nt: TGTGTCAGCACCTTTACTAGCGGGAAGGAGCAGTACTTC
abundance: .; d_gene: TRBD2; j_gene: TRBJ2-1; v_gene: TRBV10-2; CDR3aa: CASRTSGFYNEQSF; CDR3nt: TGCGCCAGCAGGACTAGCGGGTTTTACAATGAGCAGTCCTTC
abundance: .; d_gene: .; j_gene: TRBJ1-2; v_gene: TRBV4-1; CDR3aa: CASREGAGQHDYTF; CDR3nt: TGCGCCAGCCGGGAAGGGGCAGGGCAACATGACTACACCTTC
abundance: .; d_gene: .; j_gene: TRBJ2-1; v_gene: TRBV2; CDR3aa: CASSLADLYNEQFF; CDR3nt: TGTGCCAGCAGTTTAGCGGACCTATATAATGAGCAGTTCTTC
abundance: many; d_gene: TRBD1; j_gene: TRBJ2-3; v_gene: TRBV12-3/TRBV12-4; CDR3aa: CASSLDRATDTQYF; CDR3nt: TGTGCCAGCAGTTTGGACAGGGCCACAGATACGCAGTATTTT
abundance: once; d_gene: .; j_gene: TRBJ1-5; v_gene: TRBV6-1; CDR3aa: CASRLRAVNQLQHF; CDR3nt: TGTGCCAGCAGGCTCCGGGCCGTGAATCAGCTCCAGCATTTT